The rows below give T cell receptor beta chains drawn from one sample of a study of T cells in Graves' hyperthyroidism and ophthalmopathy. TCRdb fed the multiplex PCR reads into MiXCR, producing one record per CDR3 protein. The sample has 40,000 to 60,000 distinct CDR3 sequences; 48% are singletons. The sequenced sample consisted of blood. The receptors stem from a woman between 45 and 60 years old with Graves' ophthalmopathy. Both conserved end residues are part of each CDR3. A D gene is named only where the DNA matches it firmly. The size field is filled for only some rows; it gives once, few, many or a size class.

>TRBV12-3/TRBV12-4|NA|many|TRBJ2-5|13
CASSFLEQETQYF
TGTGCCAGCAGTTTTTTGGAACAAGAGACCCAGTACTTC
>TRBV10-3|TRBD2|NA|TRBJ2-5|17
CAISESGLAGGPETQYF
TGTGCCATCAGTGAGTCGGGACTAGCGGGGGGGCCGGAGACCCAGTACTTC
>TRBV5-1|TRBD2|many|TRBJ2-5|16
CASSLPGTSGKETQYF
TGCGCCAGCAGCCTACCCGGGACTAGCGGGAAAGAGACCCAGTACTTC
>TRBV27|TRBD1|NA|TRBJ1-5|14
CASSTGDGNQPQHF
TGTGCCAGCAGTACAGGGGACGGCAATCAGCCCCAGCATTTT
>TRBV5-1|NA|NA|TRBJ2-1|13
CASSLQGWVEQFF
TGCGCCAGCAGCCTACAGGGATGGGTTGAGCAGTTCTTC
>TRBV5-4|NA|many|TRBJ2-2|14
CASSQQGPTGELFF
TGTGCCAGCAGCCAACAGGGTCCCACCGGGGAGCTGTTTTTT
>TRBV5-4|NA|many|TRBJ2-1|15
CASSLWGGVGNEQFF
TGTGCCAGCAGCTTGTGGGGCGGGGTGGGCAATGAGCAGTTCTTC
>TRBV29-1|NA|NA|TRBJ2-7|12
CSVDGGQGEQYF
TGCAGCGTAGATGGGGGGCAGGGCGAGCAGTACTTC
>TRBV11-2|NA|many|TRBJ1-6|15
CASSFIRGGDSPLHF
TGTGCCAGCAGCTTTATCAGGGGCGGGGATTCACCCCTCCACTTT
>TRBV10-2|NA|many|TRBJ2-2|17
CASSGTPSGLNTGELFF
TGCGCCAGCAGTGGGACACCCTCGGGATTGAACACCGGGGAGCTGTTTTTT
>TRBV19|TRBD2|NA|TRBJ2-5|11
CASSGGGGQYF
TGTGCCAGTAGTGGGGGGGGGGGCCAGTACTTC
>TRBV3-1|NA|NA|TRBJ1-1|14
CASSQGRSRTEAFF
TGTGCCAGCAGCCAAGGCCGCAGCCGCACTGAAGCTTTCTTT
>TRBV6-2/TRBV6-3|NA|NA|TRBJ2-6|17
CASSYLGLCSGANVLTF
TGTGCCAGCAGTTACTTGGGCCTGTGCTCTGGGGCCAACGTCCTGACTTTC
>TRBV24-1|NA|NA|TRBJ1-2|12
CATSGTGFGYTF
TGTGCCACCAGTGGTACAGGGTTTGGCTACACCTTC
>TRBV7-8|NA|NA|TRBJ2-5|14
CASSLARNQETRYF
TGTGCCAGCAGCTTAGCCCGGAACCAAGAGACCCGGTACTTC
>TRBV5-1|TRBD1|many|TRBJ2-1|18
CASSVSYAGTGHYNEQFF
TGCGCCAGCAGCGTGAGCTACGCCGGGACAGGGCACTACAATGAGCAGTTCTTC
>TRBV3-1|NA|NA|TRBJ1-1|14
CASSQGGMNAEAFF
TGTGCCAGCAGCCAGGGGGGAATGAACGCTGAAGCTTTCTTT
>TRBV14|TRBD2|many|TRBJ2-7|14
CASYSGKSSYEQYF
TGTGCCAGCTATAGCGGGAAAAGCTCCTACGAGCAGTACTTC
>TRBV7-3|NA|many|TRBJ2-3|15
CASSLKRGTADTQYF
TGTGCCAGCAGCTTAAAACGTGGAACAGCGGATACGCAGTATTTT
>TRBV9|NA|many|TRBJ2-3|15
CASSVAPQAVDTQYF
TGTGCCAGCAGCGTAGCGCCTCAAGCCGTAGATACGCAGTATTTT
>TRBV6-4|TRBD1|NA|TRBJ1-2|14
CASSDGTGTYGYTF
TGTGCCAGCAGTGACGGGACAGGTACCTATGGCTACACCTTC
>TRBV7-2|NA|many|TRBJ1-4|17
CASSLQEWGRRNEKLFF
TGTGCCAGCAGCTTACAAGAGTGGGGGAGGAGGAATGAAAAACTGTTTTTT
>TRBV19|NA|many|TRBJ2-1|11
CASSDLNEQFF
TGTGCCAGTAGCGATCTCAATGAGCAGTTCTTC